The source of this TCR beta chain is a study of T cell repertoires in cytomegalovirus infection. Overall study: In public TCR beta signatures, there were indications of both CMV infection and matching HLA type.

Study outcomes and limitations: Carriers of CMV plus the relevant HLA were identified by cumulative public TCR beta family frequency. What dominated the ex vivo response were HLA-C-restricted CMV-specific TCR beta clonotypes.

This clonotype was seen at least ten times. The target antigen is unknown. TCRdb used MiXCR to reprocess the reads, holding one entry per CDR3 protein. The table lists 400,000 or so distinct CDR3 sequences, roughly 31% of them singletons. The germline V and J ends were trimmed by 8 bases and 4 bases, with 17 bases remaining between them. The CDR3 loop spans 15 amino acids. The germline gives CDR1 SGHTA, CDR2 FQGNSA. The sequence was collected from a human donor in good health (CMV status not recorded). Some clones in this sample may be carry-over from other donors' samples. The sample consisted of PBMCs. The chain employs TRBV7-2 and TRBJ2-2; the D gene is possibly TRBD1 (5 bases). CDR3: CASRFTSGFTGELFF. The CDR3 DNA reads as TGTGCCAGCCGATTTACATCAGGGTTCACCGGGGAGCTGTTTTTT.